The source of this T cell receptor (beta chain) is a study of tumour-infiltrating T cells in Burkitt lymphoma. Sequencing used immunoSEQ multiplex PCR; TCRdb keeps in-frame clones, though not all of them. The sample comprises 6,400 or so clones, roughly 15% of which are singletons, and 3% rests with the top ten. This clone occurred a few times. Trimming took off 0 bases at V and 4 bases at J, with 13 bases between the two ends. The germline CDR1 and CDR2 sequences are MNHEY and SVGAGI. The CDR3 contains 16 residues. This chain links TRBV6-5 with TRBJ2-1; D is possibly TRBD1 or TRBD2 (5 bases each). This clonotype was sampled from a human donor with diffuse large B-cell lymphoma. The sequencing input was tumor tissue. This CDR3 reads CASSYSFRGGYNEQFF. In DNA form, the CDR3 reads TGTGCCAGCAGTTACTCGTTCCGGGGCGGGTACAATGAGCAGTTCTTC.